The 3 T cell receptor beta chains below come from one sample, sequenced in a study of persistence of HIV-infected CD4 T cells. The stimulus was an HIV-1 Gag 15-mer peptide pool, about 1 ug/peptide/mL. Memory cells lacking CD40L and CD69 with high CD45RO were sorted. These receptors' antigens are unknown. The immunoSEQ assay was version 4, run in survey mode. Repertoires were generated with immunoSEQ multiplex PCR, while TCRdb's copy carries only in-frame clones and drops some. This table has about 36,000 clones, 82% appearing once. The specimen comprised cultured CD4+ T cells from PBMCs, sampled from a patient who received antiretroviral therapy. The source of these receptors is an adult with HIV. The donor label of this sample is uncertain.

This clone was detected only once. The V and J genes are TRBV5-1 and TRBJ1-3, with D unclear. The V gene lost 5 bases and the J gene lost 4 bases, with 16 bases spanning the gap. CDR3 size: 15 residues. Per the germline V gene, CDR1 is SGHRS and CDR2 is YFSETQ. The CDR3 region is CASRRGGSAGNTIYF. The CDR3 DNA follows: TGCGCCAGCAGAAGAGGAGGGTCTGCCGGAAACACCATATATTTT. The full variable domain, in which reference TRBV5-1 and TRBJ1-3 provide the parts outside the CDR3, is KAGVTQTPRYLIKTRGQQVTLSCSPISGHRSVSWYQQTPGQGLQFLFEYFSETQRNKGNFPGRFSGRQFSNSRSEMNVSTLELGDSALYLCASRRGGSAGNTIYFGEGSWLTVV.

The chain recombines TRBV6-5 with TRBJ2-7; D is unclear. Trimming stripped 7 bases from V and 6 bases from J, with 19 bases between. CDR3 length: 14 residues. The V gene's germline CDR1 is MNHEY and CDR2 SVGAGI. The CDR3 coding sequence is TGTGCCAGCAACCCAGGATGGCTTTCGGGCGAGCAGTACTTC. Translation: CASNPGWLSGEQYF.

In DNA, the CDR3 is TGTGCCAGCAGTGAGCAGGGGAGGTCCGGGGAGCTGTTTTTT. It codes for CASSEQGRSGELFF. The chain carries TRBV6-1 and TRBJ2-2; the D gene could be TRBD1 or TRBD2 (6 bases each). The ends were cut back, 3 bases at V and 6 bases at J, with 11 bases in the middle. CDR3 length: 14 residues. Per the germline V gene, CDR1 is MNHNS and CDR2 is SASEGT.